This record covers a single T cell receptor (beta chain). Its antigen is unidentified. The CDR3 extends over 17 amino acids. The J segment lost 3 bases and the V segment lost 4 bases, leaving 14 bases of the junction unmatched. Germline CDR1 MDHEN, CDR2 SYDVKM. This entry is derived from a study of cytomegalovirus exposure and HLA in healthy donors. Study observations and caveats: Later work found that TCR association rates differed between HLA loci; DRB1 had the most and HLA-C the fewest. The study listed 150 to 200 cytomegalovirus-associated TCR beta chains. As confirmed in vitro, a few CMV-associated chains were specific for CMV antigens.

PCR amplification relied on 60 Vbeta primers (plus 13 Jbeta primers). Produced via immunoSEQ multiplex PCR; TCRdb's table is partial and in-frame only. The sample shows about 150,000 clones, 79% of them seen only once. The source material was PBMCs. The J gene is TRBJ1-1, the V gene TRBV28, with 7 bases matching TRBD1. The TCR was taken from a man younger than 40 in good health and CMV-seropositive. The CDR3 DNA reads TGTGCCAGCAGTTCTTGGGGGGACAGAGCAGCGGACACTGAAGCTTTCTTT. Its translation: CASSSWGDRAADTEAFF.